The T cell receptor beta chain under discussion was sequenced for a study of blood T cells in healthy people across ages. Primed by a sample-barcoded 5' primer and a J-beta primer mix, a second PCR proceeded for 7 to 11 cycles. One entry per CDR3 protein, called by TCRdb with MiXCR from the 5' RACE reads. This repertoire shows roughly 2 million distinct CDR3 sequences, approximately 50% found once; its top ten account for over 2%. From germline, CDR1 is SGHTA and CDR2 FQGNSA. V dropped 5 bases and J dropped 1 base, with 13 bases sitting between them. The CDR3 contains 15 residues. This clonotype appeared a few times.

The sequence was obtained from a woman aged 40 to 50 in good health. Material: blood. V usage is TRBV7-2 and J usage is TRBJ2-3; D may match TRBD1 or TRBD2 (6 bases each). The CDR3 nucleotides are TGTGCCAGCAGCAGGGGGAGGTTGGGCACAGATACGCAGTATTTT. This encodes CASSRGRLGTDTQYF.